A single sample is the source of the 28 T cell receptor beta chains below, sequenced in a study of cytomegalovirus exposure and HLA in healthy donors (dated by TCRdb to 2016 to 2017). Library generation was performed with the immunoSEQ multiplex PCR assay. A mixture of 60 forward primers for TCR Vbeta segments and 13 reverse primers for TCR Jbeta segments was used in the multiplex PCR. This immuneACCESS table, as held by TCRdb, lists in-frame sequences with V and J called but not all clones. Of the missing ones, under half trace to an unresolved V gene in checked studies; the others have no known cause. For this sample there are about 170,000 clones; roughly 78% appear just once. The ten largest clones add up to approximately 13% of the sample. The sequenced sample was PBMCs. The receptors here all came from a woman aged 50 to 60 in good health and CMV-seropositive.

The genes are TRBV5-1 and TRBJ1-2, with D perhaps matching TRBD1 (6 bases). Trimming left V 3 bases short and J 8 bases short, with 23 bases between. This CDR3 region has 16 residues. In germline, CDR1 is SGHRS, CDR2 YFSETQ. CDR3 sequence: CASSSARDTRTGGYTF. The CDR3 DNA reads as TGCGCCAGCAGCTCGGCCCGGGACACCCGAACGGGGGGCTACACCTTC.

The V call is TRBV15, the J call TRBJ2-3, with a tentative D call TRBD1 (6 bases). The CDR3 spans 15 residues. Germline CDR1 is LNHNV and CDR2 is YYDKDF (reference sequence). V was shortened by 0 bases and J by 3 bases, with 10 bases between the two germline ends. The CDR3 loop reads CATSREGQGTDTQYF. The CDR3 DNA sequence: TGTGCCACCAGCAGAGAGGGGCAGGGGACAGATACGCAGTATTTT.

A note on this clone: At one end, the junction sequence differs from germline, possibly due to a read error. In DNA form, the CDR3 reads TGCCGGGCGGGGGGCTTCGGGTCCTACGAGCAGTACTTC. Protein product: CRAGGFGSYEQYF. The genes are TRBV6-1 and TRBJ2-7; 8 bases match TRBD2. Per germline, CDR1 MNHNS and CDR2 SASEGT. The CDR3 consists of 13 residues.

On this clone: The sample has other DNA sequences that encode this CDR3 too. The rearrangement uses TRBV9 and TRBJ2-7, with TRBD1 matching over 8 bases. The CDR3 extends over 15 amino acids. Trimming removed 0 bases from V and 1 base from J; junction bases left unmatched: 3. The V gene's germline CDR1 is SGDLS and CDR2 YYNGEE. CDR3 region: CASSVGGTGSYEQYF. The CDR3 nucleotides are TGTGCCAGCAGCGTAGGGGGGACAGGATCCTACGAGCAGTACTTC.

The chain employs TRBV5-1 and TRBJ2-6; 8 bases agree with TRBD2. CDR3 length: 18 amino acids. Unmatched junction bases numbered 8, after V lost 3 bases and J lost 0 bases. Germline V gives CDR1 SGHRS, CDR2 YFSETQ. The CDR3 sequence: CASSYRGGAFSGANVLTF. In DNA form, the CDR3 reads TGCGCCAGCAGCTACCGGGGGGGAGCATTCTCTGGGGCCAACGTCCTGACTTTC.

This chain joins TRBV5-1 and TRBJ1-6, with TRBD1 matching over 8 bases. J lost 10 bases, V lost 3 bases, and 9 bases had no gene match. CDR1 and CDR2 from the germline V gene are SGHRS and YFSETQ. The CDR3 has 15 residues. In DNA form, the CDR3 reads TGCGCCAGCAGCTCGGAAGGTGACAGGGGCTCACCCCTCCACTTT. It specifies CASSSEGDRGSPLHF.

The chain uses TRBV29-1 and TRBJ1-2; 10 nucleotides align to TRBD1. After removal of 7 bases from V and 3 bases from J, the junction contained 5 bases not matched to a gene. The CDR3 consists of 13 residues. The germline V gene encodes CDR1 SQVTM and CDR2 ANQGSEA. In nucleotides, the CDR3 is TGCAGCGCCCCGGGGACAGGGGACTATGGCTACACCTTC. This sequence encodes CSAPGTGDYGYTF. Full variable domain (rest looked up from reference TRBV29-1 and TRBJ1-2): SAVISQKPSRDICQRGTSLTIQCQVDSQVTMMFWYRQQPGQSLTLIATANQGSEATYESGFVIDKFPISRPNLTFSTLTVSNMSPEDSSIYLCSAPGTGDYGYTFGSGTRLTVV.

The chain links TRBV11-2 to TRBJ2-7, with TRBD2 matching 11 bases. CDR3 length: 15 residues. Germline CDR1 is SGHAT and CDR2 is FQNNGV. The J segment lost 4 bases and the V segment lost 6 bases, leaving 8 bases of the junction unmatched. The CDR3 region is CASSLRVAGGYEQYF. CDR3 bases: TGTGCCAGCAGTCTAAGGGTAGCGGGGGGGTACGAGCAGTACTTC.

Written as DNA, the CDR3 is TGTGCCAGCACGACCGGGACAGTAAATCAGCCCCAGCATTTT. It translates to CASTTGTVNQPQHF. The rearrangement uses TRBV2 and TRBJ1-5; 7 nucleotides match TRBD1. Trimming at V came to 7 bases and at J to 4 bases, leaving 7 bases not matched to a gene. This CDR3 region has 14 residues. Germline V gene sequence: CDR1 SNHLY, CDR2 FYNNEI.

V and J are TRBV4-1 and TRBJ2-4, with a tentative D call TRBD1 (5 bases). This CDR3 comprises 12 residues. Trimming left V 5 bases short and J 6 bases short, with 8 bases between. Germline V CDR1 and CDR2: MGHRA, YSYEKL. CDR3 bases: TGCGCCAGCAGCGACGACAGAAACATTCAGTACTTC. Its translation is CASSDDRNIQYF.

The gene calls are TRBV10-3 and TRBJ2-5, with D perhaps TRBD2 (6 bases). The length of the CDR3 is 15 residues. V shed 0 bases and J shed 4 bases, with 12 bases lying between them. Germline lookup yields CDR1 ENHRY and CDR2 SYGVKD. This CDR3 reads CAISESSLGGETQYF. In nucleotides, the CDR3 is TGTGCCATCAGTGAGTCGTCACTCGGGGGAGAGACCCAGTACTTC.

This chain links TRBV11-2 with TRBJ1-2, with a weak D call TRBD1 (6 bases). CDR3 size: 15 residues. Trimming left V 0 bases short and J 4 bases short, with 12 bases between. CDR1 and CDR2 from the germline V gene are SGHAT and FQNNGV. The CDR3 coding sequence is TGTGCCAGCAGCTTAGAGGACAGTGTCGGCTATGGCTACACCTTC. It translates to CASSLEDSVGYGYTF.

This clone was picked up a small number of times. The rearrangement uses TRBV6-1 and TRBJ2-1, with unresolved D. Germline V gene data show CDR1 as MNHNS and CDR2 as SASEGT. The CDR3 runs to 11 residues. V dropped 3 bases and J dropped 10 bases, with 7 bases sitting between them. The DNA of the CDR3 is TGTGCCAGCAGTGATCCCTTGGAGCAGTTCTTC. As protein: CASSDPLEQFF.

J is TRBJ1-6 and V is TRBV18; D ambiguous. Germline CDR1 is KGHSH and CDR2 is LQKENI. V was shortened by 6 bases and J by 7 bases, with 19 bases between the two germline ends. The CDR3 runs to 16 residues. The CDR3 DNA sequence: TGTGCCAGCTCGCCTCCGAACGTGGGCCCCAATTCACCCCTCCACTTT. Translation gives CASSPPNVGPNSPLHF.

This clone appeared a single time. The chain employs TRBV18 and TRBJ1-1; D may be TRBD1 (6 bases). The CDR3 has 15 residues. Germline loops: CDR1 KGHSH, CDR2 LQKENI. Trimming left V 3 bases short and J 1 base short, with 12 bases between. CDR3 nucleotides: TGTGCCAGCTCACCTCCGGACAGTTCGAACACTGAAGCTTTCTTT. Translated, it gives CASSPPDSSNTEAFF.

The V gene is TRBV7-3, the J gene TRBJ2-7; a weak D match, TRBD2 (6 bases). CDR1 is SGHTA, CDR2 FQGTGA, per germline. This CDR3 is 16 amino acids long. Trimming took off 2 bases at V and 4 bases at J, with 18 bases between the two ends. In DNA, the CDR3 is TGTGCCAGCAGCTTAGGAGGGGACGGCCTCATATACGAGCAGTACTTC. Translation gives CASSLGGDGLIYEQYF.

As for this clone: Other DNA sequences within the sample encode an identical CDR3. This chain uses TRBV4-1 with TRBJ2-7; D may be TRBD2 (5 bases). The CDR3 contains 18 residues. V was trimmed by 3 bases and J by 5 bases, leaving 26 bases between them. Germline-derived CDR1 and CDR2 are MGHRA and YSYEKL. DNA of the CDR3: TGCGCCAGCAGCCAGGTATCTTTCGGGCTAGCTTTGGTTCACGAGCAGTACTTC. It codes for CASSQVSFGLALVHEQYF.

The chain is built from TRBV5-1 and TRBJ2-7; 7 bases line up with TRBD1. This CDR3 is built from 15 residues. Germline CDR1 SGHRS, CDR2 YFSETQ. V lost 4 bases, J lost 2 bases, and 9 bases stayed unmatched. The CDR3 protein is CASSPGTVATYEQYF. CDR3 nucleotide sequence: TGCGCCAGCAGCCCCGGGACAGTGGCAACCTACGAGCAGTACTTC. Full variable domain (outside the CDR3, taken from reference TRBV5-1 and TRBJ2-7): KAGVTQTPRYLIKTRGQQVTLSCSPISGHRSVSWYQQTPGQGLQFLFEYFSETQRNKGNFPGRFSGRQFSNSRSEMNVSTLELGDSALYLCASSPGTVATYEQYFGPGTRLTVT.

The chain employs TRBV25-1 and TRBJ2-1; D is uncertain. The CDR3 has 13 residues. V lost 3 bases and J 4 bases, leaving 7 bases between the germline ends. Germline loops: CDR1 MGHDK, CDR2 SYGVNS. The CDR3 region has the DNA TGTGCCAGCAGTGAGAGGCGGTACAATGAGCAGTTCTTC. Translated: CASSERRYNEQFF.

The V call is TRBV20-1, the J call TRBJ1-1; D remains ambiguous. This CDR3 comprises 11 residues. Trimming shortened V by 8 bases and J by 0 bases, and 7 bases separated the two germline ends. Germline V gene lookup returns CDR1 DFQATT and CDR2 SNEGSKA (reference sequence). In nucleotides, the CDR3 is TGCAGTCATCAGGTGAACACTGAAGCTTTCTTT. Amino acid sequence: CSHQVNTEAFF.

This clone was detected once. The chain has TRBV5-1 and TRBJ2-7, with TRBD1 identical over 7 bases. V shed 1 base and J 2 bases; nucleotides not matched to a gene: 6. This CDR3 spans 15 amino acids. Germline CDR1 SGHRS, CDR2 YFSETQ. For the CDR3, the DNA is TGCGCCAGCAGCTTGAATTCTGGGACAGCCTACGAGCAGTACTTC. It translates to CASSLNSGTAYEQYF.

This rearrangement joins TRBV11-2 to TRBJ2-3; D is possibly TRBD2 (6 bases). With 4 bases removed from V and 5 bases from J, the gap between germline ends came to 13 bases. CDR3 length: 14 amino acids. The germline V gene encodes CDR1 SGHAT and CDR2 FQNNGV. The CDR3 DNA reads TGTGCCAGCAGCTACCGGGACTTGAAAGATACGCAGTATTTT. This translates into CASSYRDLKDTQYF.

V gene TRBV29-1 combines with J gene TRBJ1-1; perhaps TRBD1 as D (5 bases). This CDR3 is 14 amino acids long. The V and J ends lost 7 bases and 1 base respectively, with 16 bases between them. Germline CDR1 is SQVTM and CDR2 is ANQGSEA. CDR3 region: CSARRGVGNTEAFF. In nucleotides, the CDR3 is TGCAGCGCCCGACGGGGGGTGGGGAACACTGAAGCTTTCTTT.

In this sample, this clone turned up a few times. This chain joins TRBV25-1 and TRBJ1-2, with D unclear. Germline V CDR1 and CDR2: MGHDK, SYGVNS. This CDR3 is 13 amino acids long. V dropped 4 bases and J dropped 1 base, with 7 bases sitting between them. CDR3 sequence (DNA): TGTGCCAGCAGTGTGGCGGGTAACTATGGCTACACCTTC. Protein product: CASSVAGNYGYTF.

The chain recombines TRBV18 with TRBJ1-1, with D possibly being TRBD1 (5 bases). Germline V gene lookup returns CDR1 KGHSH and CDR2 LQKENI. This CDR3 spans 18 amino acids. Trimming removed 6 bases from V and 2 bases from J, with 25 bases in between. In DNA, the CDR3 is TGTGCCAGCTCCCCCTCACGCGGGGGGATCCGGGCTAACACTGAAGCTTTCTTT. Translation: CASSPSRGGIRANTEAFF.

The chain employs TRBV13 and TRBJ2-7; the match to TRBD1 covers 8 bases. Germline assignment: CDR1 PRHDT and CDR2 FYEKMQ (reference sequence). The length of the CDR3 is 14 residues. The V and J ends lost 5 bases and 2 bases, in that order; junction bases with no gene match: 5. The CDR3 sequence: CASSPTGGPYEQYF. CDR3 in DNA: TGTGCCAGCAGCCCTACAGGGGGACCCTACGAGCAGTACTTC.

This clone was counted only a few times. This chain uses TRBV7-8 with TRBJ2-7; D uncertain. Germline CDR1 SGHVS, CDR2 FQNEAQ. V was cut by 5 bases and J by 0 bases, with 14 bases left in between. This CDR3 spans 15 amino acids. The DNA of the CDR3 is TGTGCCAGCAGCGTACTTGAGATGCGCTCCTACGAGCAGTACTTC. Its translation is CASSVLEMRSYEQYF.

J is TRBJ1-1 and V is TRBV5-1, with D possibly being TRBD1 (5 bases). CDR3 size: 16 residues. Germline V gene lookup returns CDR1 SGHRS and CDR2 YFSETQ. With 0 bases removed from V and 0 bases from J, the gap between germline ends came to 12 bases. This CDR3 is CASSLGQLGLNTEAFF. Written as DNA, the CDR3 is TGCGCCAGCAGCTTGGGACAGCTAGGATTGAACACTGAAGCTTTCTTT.